This TCR beta chain was obtained from a study of beta chain features in type 1 diabetes. This clone was counted between two and nine times. The antigen remains undetermined. General study findings and limits: Shorter TCRB CDR3s, moderately but significantly so, marked every one of the four CD4+ subsets in Type 1 diabetes patients. When VDJ junctions were examined, type 1 diabetes patients showed fewer insertions and more deletions.

Trimming stripped 5 bases from V and 3 bases from J, with 9 bases between. The CDR3 runs to 13 residues. Germline values: CDR1 SGHAT, CDR2 FQNNGV. Isolated RNA was reverse transcribed in full, so expressed TCRB transcripts were sequenced. For naive, central memory and regulatory T cell samples, reads averaged approximately 3.6 million. Some clones are missing from TCRdb's copy, which holds only in-frame ones; the method was immunoSEQ multiplex PCR. The repertoire consists of 50,000 or so clones, with roughly two fifths occurring once and the leading ten covering approximately 1.4%. Donors underwent one heparinised blood draw, 95 to 150 mL on average.

Sequenced input: Tregs from blood. V is TRBV11-2 and J is TRBJ2-3, with a weak D call TRBD2 (5 bases). This TCR was sampled from a man under 40 with type 1 diabetes. CDR3 region: CASSSGLTDTQYF. The CDR3 coding sequence is TGTGCCAGCAGCAGCGGACTGACAGATACGCAGTATTTT.